What follows are 32 T cell receptor beta chains derived from one specimen sequenced in a study of vaccination and CD4 T cells after COVID-19. Treatment of the sample: roughly 11-day PBMC culture with coronavirus spike peptide pools or control peptides (ViraFEST assay). The study sequenced cultured CD4+ T cell DNA using the Oncomine TCR Beta short-read assay. From the PCR reads, TCRdb called clonotypes with MiXCR, one entry per CDR3 protein. The sample contains around 10,000 distinct CDR3 sequences, approximately 53% of which appear only once. These TCRs' antigens remain unknown. Sequences were obtained from CD4+ T cells from blood, cultured in vitro. The source of these receptors is a human donor who had recovered from COVID-19.

In nucleotides, the CDR3 is TGTGCCAGCTCACCAAGGACAGGGGTTGGCTACACCTTC. Translation: CASSPRTGVGYTF. The rearrangement joins TRBV18 to TRBJ1-2, with TRBD1 matching over 9 bases. The CDR3 extends over 13 amino acids. The germline CDR1 and CDR2 sequences are KGHSH and LQKENI. The J segment lost 7 bases and the V segment lost 2 bases, leaving 2 bases of the junction unmatched.

CDR3 residues: CASSPQTVSGANVLTF. The CDR3 region has the DNA TGTGCCAGCAGCCCACAGACTGTCTCTGGGGCCAACGTCCTGACTTTC. This chain uses TRBV7-3 with TRBJ2-6; no firm D call. Germline V gene sequence: CDR1 SGHTA, CDR2 FQGTGA. V lost 5 bases and J lost 0, with 11 bases in between. This CDR3 has 16 amino acids.

This clonotype was picked up a small number of times. The chain is built from TRBV6-2 or TRBV6-3 and TRBJ1-1, with no clear D. CDR1 is MNHEY, CDR2 SVGEGT, per germline. This CDR3 has 11 amino acids. The V gene lost 7 bases and the J gene lost 3 bases, with 6 bases spanning the gap. As DNA, the CDR3 is TGTGCCAGCACGCAGTACACTGAAGCTTTCTTT. It is translated as CASTQYTEAFF.

The chain uses TRBV6-5 and TRBJ2-1; 7 nucleotides line up with TRBD2. The CDR3 has 15 residues. V was clipped by 4 bases and J by 6 bases; unmatched bases: 9. CDR1 is MNHEY, CDR2 SVGAGI, per germline. The CDR3: CASSSSGALGNEQFF. CDR3 DNA: TGTGCCAGCAGTTCGAGCGGGGCCTTGGGCAATGAGCAGTTCTTC.

This chain uses TRBV19 with TRBJ1-5; D remains unclear. Trimming stripped 8 bases from V and 0 bases from J, with 5 bases between. CDR3 length: 12 amino acids. Looked up from germline, CDR1 is LNHDA and CDR2 is SQIVND (reference sequence). CDR3 residues: CASAYSNQPQHF. The CDR3 nucleotides read TGTGCCAGTGCTTATAGCAATCAGCCCCAGCATTTT.

Relative to its sample, this clonotype is large (0.1 to 1%). V gene TRBV10-3 combines with J gene TRBJ2-7; 13 positions agree with TRBD2. The CDR3 runs to 14 residues. Germline CDR1 and CDR2: ENHRY and SYGVKD. After removal of 4 bases from V and 5 bases from J, the junction contained 2 bases not matched to a gene. In nucleotides, the CDR3 is TGTGCCATCAGTGGCGGACTAGCGGGAGACGAGCAGTACTTC. Its protein is CAISGGLAGDEQYF.

The V and J genes are TRBV7-9 and TRBJ1-2; no clear D. The V end lost 3 bases, the J end lost 6 bases, and 14 bases lay between the germline ends. The CDR3 runs to 14 residues. CDR1 and CDR2 from the germline V gene are SEHNR and FQNEAQ (reference sequence). The CDR3 spells CASSFPPYGHGYTF. CDR3 bases: TGTGCCAGCAGCTTCCCCCCTTATGGACATGGCTACACCTTC.

This clonotype was seen more than once but under ten times. A read error may produce the germline difference seen at one junction end. The chain recombines TRBV27 with TRBJ2-3; D might be TRBD2 (6 bases). This CDR3 comprises 15 residues. Germline-derived CDR1 and CDR2 are MNHEY and SMNVEV (reference sequence). The CDR3 DNA sequence: TGTGCCAGCAGTTTCATGGGGGGTCGCACCGATACGCAGTATTTT. Residues: CASSFMGGRTDTQYF.

The V and J genes are TRBV20-1 and TRBJ1-2, with D uncertain. This CDR3 has 15 residues. Looked up from germline, CDR1 is DFQATT and CDR2 is SNEGSKA (reference sequence). Trimming removed 2 bases at V and 2 bases at J, with 15 bases between. This CDR3 is CSARYWDWKNYGYTF. The CDR3 DNA reads as TGCAGTGCTAGATATTGGGATTGGAAGAACTATGGCTACACCTTC.

The chain couples TRBV6-2 or TRBV6-3 to TRBJ1-5; no firm D call. Germline CDR1 MNHEY, CDR2 SVGEGT. CDR3 length: 12 amino acids. Trimming pared 6 bases from V and 7 bases from J, leaving 10 bases between. CDR3 loop: CASSPREQPQHF. The CDR3 DNA reads TGTGCCAGCAGCCCACGGGAACAGCCCCAGCATTTT.

The chain joins TRBV7-2 to TRBJ2-7; D is unclear. CDR1 and CDR2 (germline): SGHTA, FQGNSA. Deletions cut 3 bases from V and 2 bases from J, with 5 bases between. The CDR3 extends over 12 amino acids. The CDR3 bases are TGTGCCAGCAGCTTTACTACCTACGAGCAGTACTTC. Its translation: CASSFTTYEQYF.

This chain joins TRBV11-2 and TRBJ2-5, with 7 bases lining up with TRBD1. Germline-derived CDR1 and CDR2 are SGHAT and FQNNGV. V was clipped by 5 bases and J by 5 bases; unmatched bases: 14. This CDR3 region has 16 residues. CDR3 nucleotide sequence: TGTGCCAGCAGCATCGCTGGGACAGCCTACGGGGAGACCCAGTACTTC. This sequence encodes CASSIAGTAYGETQYF.

This clonotype was detected only a few times. The chain links TRBV6-1 to TRBJ1-1; 9 positions match TRBD1. Germline V gene sequence: CDR1 MNHNS, CDR2 SASEGT. V lost 6 bases to trimming and J lost 4 bases; unmatched junction nucleotides: 6. The CDR3 extends over 14 amino acids. The CDR3 here is CASRPGQGRTEAFF. Written as DNA, the CDR3 is TGTGCCAGCAGACCAGGACAGGGGCGCACTGAAGCTTTCTTT.

This clonotype has more than one count but fewer than ten. In DNA form, the CDR3 reads TGTGCCACCAGCAACCTTATGGCAGGGGGAGAGACCCAGTACTTC. It specifies CATSNLMAGGETQYF. The V call is TRBV15, the J call TRBJ2-5; 7 nucleotides agree with TRBD1. The CDR3 is 15 residues long. The germline gives CDR1 LNHNV, CDR2 YYDKDF (reference sequence). Germline trimming cut 4 bases from V and 4 bases from J; bases unmatched to any gene: 9.

The chain is built from TRBV7-9 and TRBJ2-5, with D unresolved. The CDR3 loop spans 16 amino acids. The V end was cut by 4 bases, the J end by 1 base, with 16 bases between. CDR1 and CDR2 from the germline V gene are SEHNR and FQNEAQ (reference sequence). CDR3 residues: CASSSSGRVGQETQYF. CDR3 nucleotides: TGTGCCAGCAGCTCCAGTGGCCGTGTGGGCCAAGAGACCCAGTACTTC.

The V gene is TRBV20-1, the J gene TRBJ1-1; 8 nucleotides align to TRBD1. After removal of 2 bases from V and 2 bases from J, the junction contained 13 bases not matched to a gene. The CDR3 contains 17 residues. Germline values: CDR1 DFQATT, CDR2 SNEGSKA (reference sequence). Here the CDR3 reads CSARPPVTGEGNTEAFF. In DNA form, the CDR3 reads TGCAGTGCTAGACCGCCCGTGACAGGGGAGGGAAACACTGAAGCTTTCTTT.

The chain combines TRBV6-5 with TRBJ2-1; D might be TRBD2 (6 bases). Trimming removed 2 bases at V and 3 bases at J, with 20 bases between. Germline V lookup: CDR1 MNHEY, CDR2 SVGAGI. This CDR3 is 18 amino acids long. CDR3 DNA sequence: TGTGCCAGCAGTTACGGGCTAGCGAGGCTACCTCACTACAATGAGCAGTTCTTC. Translation gives CASSYGLARLPHYNEQFF.

This chain links TRBV6-4 with TRBJ2-1, with 14 positions matching TRBD2. This CDR3 is 17 amino acids long. The ends lost 5 bases at V and 9 bases at J; junction bases unmatched: 12. Germline-derived CDR1 and CDR2 are MRHNA and SNTAGT. The chain's CDR3 is CASSLFPGLAGAGEQFF. The CDR3 nucleotides are TGTGCCAGCAGTCTTTTCCCGGGACTAGCGGGAGCGGGTGAGCAGTTCTTC.

The chain links TRBV28 to TRBJ1-5; 8 positions match TRBD1. Germline V gene sequence: CDR1 MDHEN, CDR2 SYDVKM. V lost 6 bases, J lost 0 bases, and 22 bases stayed unmatched. This CDR3 comprises 21 residues. DNA for the CDR3: TGTGCCAGCAGCCCAGCCTGGGACAGGACGAAAAGAGACTATAGCAATCAGCCCCAGCATTTT. Translated, it gives CASSPAWDRTKRDYSNQPQHF.

This clonotype was observed a single time. The chain joins TRBV6-2 or TRBV6-3 to TRBJ1-5; 8 bases map to TRBD1. Unmatched junction bases numbered 4, after V lost 4 bases and J lost 2 bases. CDR3 length: 15 amino acids. The V gene's germline CDR1 is MNHEY and CDR2 SVGEGT. Here the CDR3 reads CASSWTGNGNQPQHF. CDR3 DNA: TGTGCCAGCAGTTGGACAGGGAATGGCAATCAGCCCCAGCATTTT.

This chain connects TRBV2 to TRBJ1-2; D uncertain. Trimming took 3 bases from V and 4 from J, leaving 9 bases between them. CDR1 is SNHLY and CDR2 is FYNNEI in the germline V gene. The CDR3 covers 13 residues. The CDR3 DNA reads TGTGCCAGCAGTGAGTGGCAGACCTATGGCTACACCTTC. Translating gives CASSEWQTYGYTF.

There are a few counts of this clonotype. The chain couples TRBV7-9 to TRBJ1-2, with 10 nucleotides matching TRBD1. This CDR3 comprises 14 residues. The junction had 0 bases not matched to a gene; V was cut back by 1 base and J by 4 bases. Germline-derived CDR1 and CDR2 are SEHNR and FQNEAQ (reference sequence). The CDR3 nucleotides are TGTGCCAGCAGCTTAGGGACAGGGGGCTATGGCTACACCTTC. Translated: CASSLGTGGYGYTF.

The V and J genes are TRBV24-1 and TRBJ2-3; 8 nucleotides agree with TRBD2. Unmatched junction bases numbered 8, after V lost 11 bases and J lost 2 bases. The CDR3 has 14 residues. CDR1 and CDR2 (germline): KGHDR, SFDVKD. The CDR3 region is CAIGGGVPTDTQYF. For the CDR3, the DNA is TGTGCCATCGGGGGGGGAGTACCCACAGATACGCAGTATTTT.

The chain is built from TRBV6-5 and TRBJ2-1; the match to TRBD1 covers 8 bases. CDR1 is MNHEY, CDR2 SVGAGI, per germline. With 0 bases clipped from V and 7 bases from J, the junction kept 11 bases outside the gene matches. CDR3 length: 17 residues. DNA of the CDR3: TGTGCCAGCAGTTACTCGCGTGTGGCAGGGGGCCGGAATGAGCAGTTCTTC. Protein sequence: CASSYSRVAGGRNEQFF.

This clonotype was seen a few times. The rearrangement uses TRBV7-9 and TRBJ2-2; D might be TRBD2 (6 bases). V was cut by 4 bases and J by 6 bases, with 12 bases left in between. Germline values: CDR1 SEHNR, CDR2 FQNEAQ (reference sequence). The CDR3 covers 14 residues. This CDR3 reads CASSSPRGSGELFF. CDR3 in DNA: TGTGCCAGCAGCTCCCCGCGGGGATCCGGGGAGCTGTTTTTT.

The chain has TRBV20-1 and TRBJ1-2, with 10 positions matching TRBD1. Germline lookup yields CDR1 DFQATT and CDR2 SNEGSKA (reference sequence). CDR3 length: 14 residues. V lost 5 bases to trimming and J lost 8 bases; unmatched junction nucleotides: 11. The CDR3 is CSAGTTGTGEGYTF. In DNA, the CDR3 is TGCAGTGCTGGAACGACCGGGACAGGGGAAGGCTACACCTTC.

This clonotype turned up a few times. CDR3 coding DNA: TGTGCCAGTGGGACAGGCCTACTGGATGGCTACACCTTC. It codes for CASGTGLLDGYTF. The V gene is TRBV19, the J gene TRBJ1-2; 8 bases match TRBD1. The ends lost 8 bases at V and 6 bases at J; junction bases unmatched: 8. Germline V gives CDR1 LNHDA, CDR2 SQIVND (reference sequence). There are 13 residues in the CDR3.

About this clonotype itself: An end of the junction differs from the germline gene, which may be a read error. The chain joins TRBV6-1 to TRBJ1-4; no definite D call. The CDR3 is 11 amino acids. CDR1 and CDR2 (germline): MNHNS, SASEGT. CDR3 nucleotides: TGTGCCTCGGGAGGTAATGAAAAACCGTTTTTT. Translation: CASGGNEKPFF.

The chain combines TRBV5-1 with TRBJ2-7; the match to TRBD2 covers 13 bases. The V segment lost 0 bases and the J segment 0 bases; nucleotides outside the gene matches: 3. This CDR3 is 17 amino acids long. Germline V gene sequence: CDR1 SGHRS, CDR2 YFSETQ. The CDR3: CASSLAGTSGTSYEQYF. CDR3 sequence (DNA): TGCGCCAGCAGCTTGGCCGGGACTAGCGGGACCTCCTACGAGCAGTACTTC.

This clonotype is categorized as large (0.1 to 1%). The chain employs TRBV11-2 and TRBJ2-3; 7 bases match TRBD2. CDR1 and CDR2 (germline): SGHAT, FQNNGV. Unmatched junction bases numbered 17, after V lost 5 bases and J lost 15 bases. The CDR3 consists of 14 residues. CDR3 in DNA: TGTGCCAGCAGCCGGTCTCGGGGGAGGGCCGTTGGATATTTT. Its translation is CASSRSRGRAVGYF.

The chain recombines TRBV7-2 with TRBJ2-1; D perhaps matches TRBD1 (5 bases). This CDR3 has 13 amino acids. Trimming shortened V by 3 bases and J by 7 bases, and 10 bases separated the two germline ends. From germline, CDR1 is SGHTA and CDR2 FQGNSA. CDR3 DNA: TGTGCCAGCAGCTTCTCAGGGCGGAATGAGCAGTTCTTC. Its translation: CASSFSGRNEQFF.

This clonotype was seen a few times. The rearrangement joins TRBV20-1 to TRBJ2-5; D could derive from TRBD1 or TRBD2 (5 bases each). V was clipped by 4 bases and J by 5 bases, with 26 bases between them. The germline CDR1 and CDR2 sequences are DFQATT and SNEGSKA (reference sequence). This CDR3 has 17 residues. The CDR3 region has the DNA TGCAGTGCTAACTTAGTCCGGAACGGGACGTTCTGGGAGACCCAGTACTTC. It yields the protein CSANLVRNGTFWETQYF.